One and the same sample provided the 10 T cell receptor beta chains below, sequenced in a study of CXCR3-negative and CXCR3-positive naive CD8 T cells. Libraries were UMI-labeled 5' RACE TRB cDNA. TCRdb re-analyzed the 5' RACE reads; it lists each CDR3 protein once, without DNA. The ten most abundant clones cover approximately 0.38% of a sample with more than 80,000 distinct CDR3 sequences. For these TCRs, the target antigens are not known. Overall study findings and caveats: A higher hydrophobicity marked the TRB CDR3s of CXCR3-positive naive cells versus CXCR3-negative naive cells.

The sample consisted of naive CXCR3+ CD8+ T cells from blood. Subset here: CD45RO-CCR7+CD27+CD95- naive CD8+ T cells expressing CXCR3 (TNR3+). These receptors were taken from a human donor in good health. Some clones in this sample may be carry-over from other donors' samples.

This chain connects TRBV21-1 to TRBJ1-6; the D gene TCRdb calls, TRBD1, cannot be checked with no DNA. TRBV21-1 corresponds to a pseudogene. This CDR3 spans 18 amino acids. The CDR3 loop is CASSKVGTPGQNNSPLHF.

The chain combines TRBV19 with TRBJ1-1; TCRdb designates TRBD1, a call that cannot be tested without DNA. There are 13 residues in the CDR3. Germline values: CDR1 LNHDA, CDR2 SQIVND (reference sequence). The chain's CDR3 is CASTFGQNTEAFF. Based on the CDR3 plus reference TRBV19 and TRBJ1-1, the full variable domain is DGGITQSPKYLFRKEGQNVTLSCEQNLNHDAMYWYRQDPGQGLRLIYYSQIVNDFQKGDIAEGYSVSREKKESFPLTVTSAQKNPTAFYLCASTFGQNTEAFFGQGTRLTVV.

V usage is TRBV6-2 or TRBV6-3 and J usage is TRBJ2-2; TCRdb lists TRBD1, though no DNA is available to test this call. CDR1 and CDR2 from the germline V gene are MNHEY and SVGEGT. The CDR3 is 15 residues long. CDR3 loop: CASSSRGTNTGELFF.

The J gene is TRBJ1-2, the V gene TRBV7-9; TCRdb designates TRBD1, a call that cannot be tested without DNA. Per germline, CDR1 SEHNR and CDR2 FQNEAQ (reference sequence). This CDR3 has 11 amino acids. The CDR3 sequence: CASSLGQADTF.

V is TRBV7-9 and J is TRBJ2-1. Germline lookup yields CDR1 SEHNR and CDR2 FQNEAQ (reference sequence). The CDR3 totals 14 residues. The CDR3 loop is CASSLGIAGDEQFF.

V and J are TRBV12-3 or TRBV12-4 and TRBJ2-2; with no DNA, the TCRdb D assignment of TRBD2 cannot be verified. The CDR3 sequence is 12 residues long. The CDR3 sequence is CASRGTTGELFF.

The V gene is TRBV20-1, the J gene TRBJ2-1; TCRdb calls TRBD1, which cannot be checked without DNA. CDR3 length: 12 residues. CDR1 is DFQATT, CDR2 SNEGSKA, per germline (reference sequence). The CDR3 region is CSAWTGENEQFF.

The chain combines TRBV29-1 with TRBJ1-1; TCRdb lists TRBD1, though no DNA is available to test this call. This CDR3 has 16 residues. Germline loops: CDR1 SQVTM, CDR2 ANQGSEA. This CDR3 is CSVEDPSGQGGTEAFF.

This chain uses TRBV5-8 with TRBJ2-5; without DNA, the TCRdb call of TRBD1 cannot be checked. Germline V gene lookup returns CDR1 SGHTS and CDR2 YDEGEE. This CDR3 region has 15 residues. The CDR3 is CASSPGQGDQETQYF.

The V gene is TRBV18, the J gene TRBJ1-1; TCRdb indicates TRBD1, and absent DNA this call remains unverified. Germline V CDR1 and CDR2: KGHSH, LQKENI. The CDR3 contains 16 residues. CDR3 residues: CASSRIQGAENTEAFF.